The 17 T cell receptor beta chains listed next were all sequenced from one sample in a study of tumor and adjacent non-tumor tissue in lung cancer. Three rounds of nested PCR, following a modified ARM-PCR protocol, produced the TCRbeta library. TCRdb fed the multiplex PCR reads into MiXCR, producing one record per CDR3 protein. Of 80,000 to 100,000 distinct CDR3 sequences listed, 75% to 85% were seen once; the top ten hold 30%. This sample's RNA came from whole unsorted tissue. More than 3 cm separated this lung sample from the edge of the tumor. Sequencing input: distant non-tumor lung tissue. The origin of the receptors is a man between 60 and 75 years old with small cell lung cancer.

The V call is TRBV29-1, the J call TRBJ1-2; no reliable D call. Trimming shortened V by 3 bases and J by 6 bases, and 11 bases separated the two germline ends. The CDR3 covers 12 residues. Germline V gene lookup returns CDR1 SQVTM and CDR2 ANQGSEA. For the CDR3, the DNA is TGCAGCGTTGATTCGGTGTTACATGGCTACACCTTC. The encoded protein is CSVDSVLHGYTF.

The J gene is TRBJ2-7, the V gene TRBV6-1, with 7 bases that match TRBD2. Per the germline V gene, CDR1 is MNHNS and CDR2 is SASEGT. The CDR3 runs to 17 residues. Trimming took 6 bases from V and 0 from J; bases not matched to a gene: 14. Here the CDR3 reads CASSVNQLAPSSYEQYF. CDR3 in DNA: TGTGCCAGCAGCGTGAACCAACTAGCGCCGAGCTCCTACGAGCAGTACTTC.

Concerning this clonotype: A much bigger clone sits one base away, suggesting this may be a read error. The chain recombines TRBV28 with TRBJ1-1; no definite D call. The germline V and J ends were trimmed by 7 bases and 6 bases, with 12 bases remaining between them. CDR3 size: 12 residues. From germline, CDR1 is MDHEN and CDR2 SYDVKM. The CDR3 spells CASNVPMSEAFF. In nucleotides, the CDR3 is TGTGCCAGCAATGTGCCTATGTCTGAAGCTTTCTTT.

This chain joins TRBV6-5 and TRBJ1-2, with D possibly matching TRBD1 (5 bases). The germline gives CDR1 MNHEY, CDR2 SVGAGI. The CDR3 runs to 14 residues. The V end was cut by 0 bases, the J end by 6 bases, with 11 bases between. In DNA, the CDR3 is TGTGCCAGCAGTTACTCGAATGGGGGAGATGGCTACACCTTC. Its translation is CASSYSNGGDGYTF.

V is TRBV11-1 and J is TRBJ2-1, with TRBD2 identical over 7 bases. V lost 9 bases and J lost 7; bases outside the gene matches: 24. The CDR3 extends over 18 amino acids. The germline CDR1 and CDR2 sequences are SGHAT and FQDESV (reference sequence). CDR3 coding DNA: TGTGCCAGTGGCTCAGAATCGATGACTAGCAGGAGTGGTAATGAGCAGTTCTTC. It codes for CASGSESMTSRSGNEQFF. Full variable domain (missing parts from reference TRBV11-1 and TRBJ2-1): EAEVAQSPRYKITEKSQAVAFWCDPISGHATLYWYRQILGQGPELLVQFQDESVVDDSQLPKDRFSAERLKGVDSTLKIQPAELGDSAMYLCASGSESMTSRSGNEQFFGPGTRLTVL.

As for this clonotype: The junction departs from germline at one end; a sequencing error may be responsible. The rearrangement joins TRBV5-1 to TRBJ2-3; D not certain. The CDR3 is 14 amino acids. Per germline, CDR1 SGHRS and CDR2 YFSETQ. CDR3 protein: CASSLRSDTNTQYF. The CDR3 DNA is TGCGCCAGCAGCTTGAGATCCGACACAAATACGCAGTATTTT.

Remarks on this clonotype: The conserved phenylalanine or tryptophan is not found at the CDR3 terminus, so this likely reflects a read error. No DNA is shown, since the ends of the CDR3 on it are uncertain; the CDR3 is the one TCRdb lists. The chain has TRBV11-2 and TRBJ2-1; the DNA was not compared with TRBD1, the D call given in the table. The germline V gene has CDR1 SGHAT and CDR2 FQNNGV. The CDR3 numbers 19 amino acids, ends counted. The CDR3 sequence is CVSTYILGADTSSYNEQSL.

In the case of this clonotype: As the CDR3 is not closed by the conserved phenylalanine or tryptophan, this likely results from a read error. J is TRBJ1-2 and V is TRBV6-5, with D possibly matching TRBD1 (5 bases). The CDR3 has 16 amino acids. CDR1 and CDR2 from the germline V gene are MNHEY and SVGAGI. CDR3 sequence reads: CANSYSVGLGDYGYTY. For the CDR3, the DNA is TGTGCCAACAGTTATTCAGTAGGGCTTGGGGACTATGGATACACCTAC.

The rearrangement joins TRBV7-8 to TRBJ1-4; a possible D gene is TRBD1 (5 bases). CDR1 is SGHVS and CDR2 is FQNEAQ in the germline V gene. V shed 7 bases and J shed 8 bases, with 20 bases lying between them. The CDR3 contains 15 residues. This chain's CDR3 is CASNEGAYIGEKLFF. The CDR3 DNA sequence: TGTGCCAGCAACGAAGGGGCCTATATAGGGGAAAAACTGTTTTTT.

On this clonotype: A much larger clone sits a single nucleotide away, making a read error possible. The CDR3 does not close with the conserved phenylalanine or tryptophan, likely indicating a read error. The rearrangement uses TRBV5-1 and TRBJ2-1; D call uncertain. The CDR3 is 14 amino acids. Germline V CDR1 and CDR2: SGHRS, YFSETQ. The V end was cut by 6 bases, the J end by 0 bases, with 10 bases between. The CDR3 nucleotides are TGCGCCAGCACTCTGAGTAGCTCCTACAATGAGCAGTTCCTC. It specifies CASTLSSSYNEQFL.

The rearrangement joins TRBV10-1 to TRBJ2-7; D may be TRBD2 (6 bases). This CDR3 has 14 amino acids. The germline V gene has CDR1 WNHNN and CDR2 SYGVQD (reference sequence). V was trimmed by 8 bases and J by 5 bases, leaving 19 bases between them. DNA for the CDR3: TGCGCCAGCGGTGGAGGAGGGAACCCTAACGAGCAGTACGTC. Translating gives CASGGGGNPNEQYV.

J is TRBJ1-4 and V is TRBV11-2; TRBD1 matches 9 bases. This CDR3 is 15 amino acids long. Germline loops: CDR1 SGHAT, CDR2 FQNNGV. CDR3 sequence: CLSITETGGPGKLFF. The CDR3 nucleotides are TGTCTCAGCATCACCGAAACAGGGGGCCCCGGAAAACTGTTTTTT.

V usage is TRBV28 and J usage is TRBJ2-1; possible D gene TRBD2, 5 bases. This CDR3 is built from 16 residues. V shed 5 bases and J shed 11 bases, with 25 bases lying between them. CDR1 and CDR2 from the germline V gene are MDHEN and SYDVKM. The CDR3 sequence is CASSPRPGNSIDKQFF. CDR3 sequence (DNA): TGTGCCAGCAGTCCCAGACCCGGGAATAGCATAGACAAGCAGTTCTTC.

Note on this clonotype: A much larger clone differs by one base, so this may be a read error. The conserved phenylalanine or tryptophan is not found at the CDR3 terminus, so this likely reflects a read error. The chain has TRBV20-1 and TRBJ1-1; D might be TRBD1 (5 bases). Germline V gene lookup returns CDR1 DFQATT and CDR2 SNEGSKA (reference sequence). Trimming removed 3 bases from V and 3 bases from J, with 14 bases in between. This CDR3 comprises 14 residues. CDR3 sequence: CSARGRVGDTEAFL. In DNA, the CDR3 is TGCAGTGCTAGGGGACGGGTGGGAGACACTGAAGCTTTCTTA.

Many counts were recorded for this clonotype. This sequence joins TRBV6-1 and TRBJ2-1; 8 nucleotides line up with TRBD2. After removal of 8 bases from V and 5 bases from J, the junction contained 14 bases not matched to a gene. There are 16 residues in the CDR3. CDR1 is MNHNS, CDR2 SASEGT, per germline. CDR3 amino acids: CASGGGSGGPNNEQFF. The CDR3 coding sequence is TGTGCCAGCGGCGGGGGGTCGGGAGGTCCGAACAATGAGCAGTTCTTC.

This clonotype has just a few counts. Germline and junction disagree at one end, which may indicate a read error. The J gene is TRBJ2-1, the V gene TRBV4-2; 8 nucleotides match TRBD2. Germline V gene data show CDR1 as LGHNA and CDR2 as YNFKEQ. The CDR3 sequence is 16 residues long. The CDR3 sequence is CASSQVSNGREFEQFF. The CDR3 DNA sequence: TGTGCCAGTAGCCAAGTTTCCAACGGGAGGGAATTTGAGCAATTCTTC.

About this clonotype itself: Given the absence of the conserved phenylalanine or tryptophan at the CDR3 end, a read error is likely. This chain links TRBV4-1 with TRBJ1-2; a possible D gene is TRBD1 (6 bases). This CDR3 is 14 amino acids long. Trimming took 4 bases from V and 11 from J, leaving 20 bases between them. Germline V lookup: CDR1 MGHRA, CDR2 YSYEKL. As DNA, the CDR3 is TGCGCCAGCAGCCTTAGGGCAGGGGTAGGCGGTTACACCCTC. This codes for CASSLRAGVGGYTL.